The 2 T cell receptor beta chains below were found in one sample sequenced in a study of T cell repertoires in cytomegalovirus infection. Each CDR3 protein is one row after TCRdb ran MiXCR on the reads. There are 450,000 to 650,000 distinct CDR3 sequences in the sample; about 30% occur only once, and about 13% lies in the top ten. Specimen: PBMCs. These receptors were taken from a human donor in good health (CMV status not recorded). Some clones in this sample may be carry-over from other donors' samples.

This clonotype was seen many times. The chain employs TRBV7-2 and TRBJ2-1, with D hard to call. CDR3 length: 15 residues. Per the germline V gene, CDR1 is SGHTA and CDR2 is FQGNSA. V was clipped by 1 base and J by 4 bases, with 11 bases between them. CDR3 in DNA: TGTGCCAGCAGCTTAGAACCCTCCATATACAATGAGCAGTTCTTC. The encoded protein is CASSLEPSIYNEQFF.

The rearrangement uses TRBV12-3 or TRBV12-4 and TRBJ1-3, with TRBD1 as a possible D gene (5 bases). This CDR3 is 16 amino acids long. V was shortened by 4 bases and J by 0 bases, with 13 bases between the two germline ends. The CDR3 DNA sequence: TGTGCCAGCAGTTCGGGACTGATGGTCTCTGGAAACACCATATATTTT. The encoded protein is CASSSGLMVSGNTIYF.